This T cell receptor beta chain was profiled in a study of T cells in Graves' hyperthyroidism and ophthalmopathy. RNA transcripts served as the template for amplifying TCR beta CDR3 regions. HTBI primers were employed in a first-round RT-PCR of the TCR CDR3. MiXCR, run by TCRdb on the multiplex PCR reads, gives a single entry per CDR3 protein. Altogether approximately 330,000 distinct CDR3 sequences are present, roughly an eighth being singletons, with the ten largest covering 30% to 40%. This sequence originates from a woman aged 35 to 49 with Graves' ophthalmopathy. The sequencing input was blood.

In DNA form, the CDR3 reads TGTGCCAGTAGTAAAGGGGCCCAGAGGGCTGGAAACACCATATATTTT. Residues: CASSKGAQRAGNTIYF. The rearrangement uses TRBV19 and TRBJ1-3, with a tentative D call TRBD1 (5 bases). Trimming cost V 4 bases and J 2 bases, with 15 bases left between them. The CDR3 runs 16 residues. In germline, CDR1 is LNHDA, CDR2 SQIVND (reference sequence).